This T cell receptor beta chain was documented in a study of blood T cell repertoires in COVID-19. Overall study context: PBMCs, B-cell-depleted T cells, or T cells were the source of the cDNA or gDNA that made up the material.

Sequenced by immunoSEQ multiplex PCR; TCRdb stores in-frame clones only, minus some. The data contain around 260,000 clones, 87% of them seen just once; the ten biggest clones take up 2% to 3%. Sequencing input: peripheral blood. The TCR originated in a woman aged 50 to 60 with acute or convalescent COVID-19.

CDR3 protein: CASSITGVGEKLFF. The CDR3 nucleotides are TGTGCCAGTAGTATCACAGGAGTGGGTGAAAAACTGTTTTTT. The chain joins TRBV19 to TRBJ1-4; tentatively, D is TRBD1 (5 bases). Trimming shortened V by 3 bases and J by 7 bases, and 12 bases separated the two germline ends. CDR1 is LNHDA, CDR2 SQIVND, per germline (reference sequence). The CDR3 sequence is 14 residues long.